This section outlines one TCR beta chain sequence together with its context. This may be a read error, as it is one base from a much larger clone. This sample includes further DNA sequences coding for the same CDR3. The source of the sample is a study of shared clonotypes between healthy human individuals. The protocol was immunoSEQ multiplex PCR, while the TCRdb copy is restricted to in-frame clones and leaves out a portion. The sample lists about 480,000 clones; about 80% were seen once. This CDR3 is 14 amino acids long. Germline assignment: CDR1 SQVTM and CDR2 ANQGSEA. V was trimmed by 6 bases and J by 8 bases, leaving 22 bases between them.

The TCR comes from a middle-aged woman in good health. Some clones in this sample may be carry-over from other donors' samples. Sequencing was done on a sample of PBMCs. V is TRBV29-1 and J is TRBJ1-1; a possible D gene is TRBD1 (5 bases). The CDR3 nucleotides are TGCAGCGTAGCACTCGGGACGGCGGGTACCGAAGCTTTCTTT. It is translated as CSVALGTAGTEAFF.